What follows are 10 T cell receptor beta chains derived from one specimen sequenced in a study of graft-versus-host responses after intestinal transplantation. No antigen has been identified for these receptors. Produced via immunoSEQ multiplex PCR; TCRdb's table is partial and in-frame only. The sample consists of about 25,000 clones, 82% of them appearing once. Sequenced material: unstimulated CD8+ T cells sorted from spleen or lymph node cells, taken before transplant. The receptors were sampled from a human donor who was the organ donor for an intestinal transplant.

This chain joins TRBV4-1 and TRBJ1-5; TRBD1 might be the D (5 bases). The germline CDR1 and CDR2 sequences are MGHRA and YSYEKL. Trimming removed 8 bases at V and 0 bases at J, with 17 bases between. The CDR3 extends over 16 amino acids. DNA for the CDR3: TGCGCCAGCTCCCCCGGGGCTGCATATAGCAATCAGCCCCAGCATTTT. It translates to CASSPGAAYSNQPQHF.

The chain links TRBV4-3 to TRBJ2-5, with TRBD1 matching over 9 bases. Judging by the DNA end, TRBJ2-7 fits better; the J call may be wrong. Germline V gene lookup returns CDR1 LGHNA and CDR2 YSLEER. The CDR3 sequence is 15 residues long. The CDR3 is CASSPGTGSSYEQYF. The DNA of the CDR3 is TGCGCCAGCAGCCCCGGGACAGGGAGCTCCTACGAGCAGTACTTC.

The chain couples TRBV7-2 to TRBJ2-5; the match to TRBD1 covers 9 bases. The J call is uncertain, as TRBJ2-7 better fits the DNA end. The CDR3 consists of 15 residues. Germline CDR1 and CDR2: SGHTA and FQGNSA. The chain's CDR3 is CASSSRNRGLVEQYF. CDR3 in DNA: TGTGCCAGCAGCTCTCGTAACAGGGGGCTGGTCGAGCAGTACTTC.

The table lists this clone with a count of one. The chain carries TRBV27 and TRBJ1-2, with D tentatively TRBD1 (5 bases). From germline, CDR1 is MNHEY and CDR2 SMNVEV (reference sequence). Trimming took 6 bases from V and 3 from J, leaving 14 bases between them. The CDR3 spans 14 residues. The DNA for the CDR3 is TGTGCCAGCAGGGCTCGGGGCAGGGACTATGGCTACACCTTC. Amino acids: CASRARGRDYGYTF.

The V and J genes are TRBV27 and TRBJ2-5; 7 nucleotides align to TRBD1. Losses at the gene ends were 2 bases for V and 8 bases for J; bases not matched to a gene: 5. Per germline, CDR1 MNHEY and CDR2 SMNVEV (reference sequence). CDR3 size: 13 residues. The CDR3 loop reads CASSLMAGGTQYF. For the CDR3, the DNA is TGTGCCAGCAGTTTAATGGCAGGGGGAACCCAGTACTTC.

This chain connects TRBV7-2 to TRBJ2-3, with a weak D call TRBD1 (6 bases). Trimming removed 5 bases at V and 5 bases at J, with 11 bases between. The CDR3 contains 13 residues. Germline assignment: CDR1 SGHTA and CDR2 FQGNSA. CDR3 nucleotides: TGTGCCAGCAGCACGGACAGTGGAGATACGCAGTATTTT. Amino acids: CASSTDSGDTQYF. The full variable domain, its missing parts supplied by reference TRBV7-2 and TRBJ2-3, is GAGVSQSPSNKVTEKGKDVELRCDPISGHTALYWYRQSLGQGLEFLIYFQGNSAPDKSGLPSDRFSAERTGGSVSTLTIQRTQQEDSAVYLCASSTDSGDTQYFGPGTRLTVL.

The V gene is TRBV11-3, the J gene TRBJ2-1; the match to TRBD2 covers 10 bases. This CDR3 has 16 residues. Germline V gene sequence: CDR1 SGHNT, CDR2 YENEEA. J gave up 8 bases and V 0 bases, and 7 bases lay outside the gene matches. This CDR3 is CASSLDPSGGADEQFF. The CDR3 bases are TGTGCCAGCAGCTTAGATCCGAGCGGGGGGGCAGATGAGCAGTTCTTC.

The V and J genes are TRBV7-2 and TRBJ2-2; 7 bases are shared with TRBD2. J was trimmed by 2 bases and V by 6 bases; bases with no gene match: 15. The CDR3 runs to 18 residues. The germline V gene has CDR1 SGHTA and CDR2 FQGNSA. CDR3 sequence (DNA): TGTGCCAGCAGTCTGAGATCCCAGCGGGGAGGTAACACCGGGGAGCTGTTTTTT. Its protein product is CASSLRSQRGGNTGELFF.

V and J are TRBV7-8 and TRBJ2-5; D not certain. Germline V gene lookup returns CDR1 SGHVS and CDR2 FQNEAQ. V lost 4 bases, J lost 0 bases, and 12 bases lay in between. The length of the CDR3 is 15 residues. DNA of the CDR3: TGTGCCAGCAGCTACCTGGAGAAGCACCAAGAGACCCAGTACTTC. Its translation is CASSYLEKHQETQYF.

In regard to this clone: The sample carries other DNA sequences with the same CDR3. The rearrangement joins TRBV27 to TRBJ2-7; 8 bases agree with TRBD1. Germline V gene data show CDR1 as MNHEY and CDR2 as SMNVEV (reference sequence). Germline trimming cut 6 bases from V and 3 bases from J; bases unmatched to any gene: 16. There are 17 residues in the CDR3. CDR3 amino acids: CASSATLGQGGYYEQYF. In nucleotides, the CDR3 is TGTGCCAGCAGCGCAACACTCGGACAGGGAGGTTACTACGAGCAGTACTTC.